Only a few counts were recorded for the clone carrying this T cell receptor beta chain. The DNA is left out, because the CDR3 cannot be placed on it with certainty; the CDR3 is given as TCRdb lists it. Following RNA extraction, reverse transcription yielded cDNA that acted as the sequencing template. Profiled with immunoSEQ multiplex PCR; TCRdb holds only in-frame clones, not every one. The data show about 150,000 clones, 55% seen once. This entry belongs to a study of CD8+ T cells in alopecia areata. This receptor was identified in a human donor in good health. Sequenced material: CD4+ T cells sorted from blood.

CDR3 sequence: CASSEWASGTLFF. V is TRBV10-3 and J is TRBJ2-1; the D call of TRBD2 is as the table states it, not checked on the DNA. Germline CDR1 ENHRY, CDR2 SYGVKD. From its first to its last residue, the CDR3 has 13 amino acids.